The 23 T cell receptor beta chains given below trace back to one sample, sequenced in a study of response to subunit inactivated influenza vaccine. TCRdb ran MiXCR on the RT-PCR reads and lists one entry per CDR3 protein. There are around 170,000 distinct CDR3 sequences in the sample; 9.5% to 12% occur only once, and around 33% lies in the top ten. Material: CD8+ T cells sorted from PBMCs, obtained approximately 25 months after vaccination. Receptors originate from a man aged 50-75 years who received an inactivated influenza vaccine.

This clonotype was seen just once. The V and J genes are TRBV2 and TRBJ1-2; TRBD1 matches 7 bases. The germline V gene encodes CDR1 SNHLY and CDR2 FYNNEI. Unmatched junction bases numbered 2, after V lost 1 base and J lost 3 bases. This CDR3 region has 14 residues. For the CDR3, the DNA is TGTGCCAGCAGTGAAGGGACAGGCCACTATGGCTACACCTTC. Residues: CASSEGTGHYGYTF.

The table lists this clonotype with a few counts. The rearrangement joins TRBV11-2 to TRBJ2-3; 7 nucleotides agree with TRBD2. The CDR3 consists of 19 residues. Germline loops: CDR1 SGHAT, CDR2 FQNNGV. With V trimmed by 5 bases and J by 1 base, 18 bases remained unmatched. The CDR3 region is CASSQTTWGLAGRTDTQYF. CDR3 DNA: TGTGCCAGCAGCCAAACGACTTGGGGCTTAGCGGGTCGCACAGATACGCAGTATTTT.

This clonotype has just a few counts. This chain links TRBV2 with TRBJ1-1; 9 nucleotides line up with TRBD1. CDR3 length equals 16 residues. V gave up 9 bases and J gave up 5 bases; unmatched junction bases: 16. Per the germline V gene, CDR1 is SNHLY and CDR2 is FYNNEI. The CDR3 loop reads CASIKPGQGSGTEAFF. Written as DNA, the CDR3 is TGTGCCAGTATAAAGCCGGGACAGGGATCGGGAACTGAAGCTTTCTTT.

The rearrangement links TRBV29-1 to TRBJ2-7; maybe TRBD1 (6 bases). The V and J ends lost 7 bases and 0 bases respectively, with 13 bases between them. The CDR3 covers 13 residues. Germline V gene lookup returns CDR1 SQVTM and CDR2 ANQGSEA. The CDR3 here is CSAVQGSSYEQYF. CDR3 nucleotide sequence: TGCAGCGCCGTACAGGGTTCCTCCTACGAGCAGTACTTC.

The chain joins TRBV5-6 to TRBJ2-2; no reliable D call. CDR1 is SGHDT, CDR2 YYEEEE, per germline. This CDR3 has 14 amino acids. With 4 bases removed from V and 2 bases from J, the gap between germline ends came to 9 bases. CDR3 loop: CASSAYDNTGELFF. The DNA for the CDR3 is TGTGCCAGCAGCGCCTACGATAACACCGGGGAGCTGTTTTTT. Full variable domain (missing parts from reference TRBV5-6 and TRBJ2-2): DAGVTQSPTHLIKTRGQQVTLRCSPKSGHDTVSWYQQALGQGPQFIFQYYEEEERQRGNFPDRFSGHQFPNYSSELNVNALLLGDSALYLCASSAYDNTGELFFGEGSRLTVL.

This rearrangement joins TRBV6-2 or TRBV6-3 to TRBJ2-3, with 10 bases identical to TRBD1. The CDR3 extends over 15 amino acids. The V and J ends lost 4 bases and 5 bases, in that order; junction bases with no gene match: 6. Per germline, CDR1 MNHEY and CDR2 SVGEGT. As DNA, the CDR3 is TGTGCCAGCAGTTCCGGGACAGGGGTCGTAGATACGCAGTATTTT. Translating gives CASSSGTGVVDTQYF.

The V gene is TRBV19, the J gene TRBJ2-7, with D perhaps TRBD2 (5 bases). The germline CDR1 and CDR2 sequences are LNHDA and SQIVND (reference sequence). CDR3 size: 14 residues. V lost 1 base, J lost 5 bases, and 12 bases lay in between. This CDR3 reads CASSIVGVLDEQYF. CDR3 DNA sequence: TGTGCCAGTAGTATAGTCGGGGTTCTCGACGAGCAGTACTTC.

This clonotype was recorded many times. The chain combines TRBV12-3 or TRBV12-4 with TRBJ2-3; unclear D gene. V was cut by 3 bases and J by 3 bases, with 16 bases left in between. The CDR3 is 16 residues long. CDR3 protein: CASSFRLVPITDTQYF. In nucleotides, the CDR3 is TGTGCCAGCAGTTTTCGTCTAGTGCCTATAACAGATACGCAGTATTTT.

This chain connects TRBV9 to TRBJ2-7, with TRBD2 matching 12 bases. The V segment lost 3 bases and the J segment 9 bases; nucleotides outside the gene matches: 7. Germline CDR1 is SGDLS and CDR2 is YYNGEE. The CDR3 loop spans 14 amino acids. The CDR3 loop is CASSAGLAGSGQYF. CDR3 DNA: TGTGCCAGCAGCGCCGGACTAGCGGGGTCTGGGCAGTACTTC.

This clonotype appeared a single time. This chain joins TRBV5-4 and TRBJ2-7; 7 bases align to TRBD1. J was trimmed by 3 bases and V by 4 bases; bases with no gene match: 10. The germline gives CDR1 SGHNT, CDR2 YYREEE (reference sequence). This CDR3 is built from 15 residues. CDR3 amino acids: CASSRPGQENYEQYF. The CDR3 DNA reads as TGTGCCAGCAGCAGACCCGGACAGGAGAACTACGAGCAGTACTTC. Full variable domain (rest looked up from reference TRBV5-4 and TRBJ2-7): ETGVTQSPTHLIKTRGQQVTLRCSSQSGHNTVSWYQQALGQGPQFIFQYYREEENGRGNFPPRFSGLQFPNYSSELNVNALELDDSALYLCASSRPGQENYEQYFGPGTRLTVT.

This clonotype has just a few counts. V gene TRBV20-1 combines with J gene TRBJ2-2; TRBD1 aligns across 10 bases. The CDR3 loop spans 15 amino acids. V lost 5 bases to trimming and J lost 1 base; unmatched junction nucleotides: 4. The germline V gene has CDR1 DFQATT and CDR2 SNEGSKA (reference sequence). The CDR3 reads CSARGTGVNTGELFF. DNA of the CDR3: TGCAGTGCTCGCGGGACAGGGGTGAACACCGGGGAGCTGTTTTTT.

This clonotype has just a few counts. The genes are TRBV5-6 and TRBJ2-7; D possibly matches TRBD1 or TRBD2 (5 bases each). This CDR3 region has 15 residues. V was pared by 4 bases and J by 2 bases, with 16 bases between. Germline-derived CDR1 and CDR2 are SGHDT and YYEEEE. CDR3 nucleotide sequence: TGTGCCAGCAGCCAACCCCGGGGCGCGGCCTACGAGCAGTACTTC. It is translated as CASSQPRGAAYEQYF. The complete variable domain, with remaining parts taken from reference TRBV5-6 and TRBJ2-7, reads DAGVTQSPTHLIKTRGQQVTLRCSPKSGHDTVSWYQQALGQGPQFIFQYYEEEERQRGNFPDRFSGHQFPNYSSELNVNALLLGDSALYLCASSQPRGAAYEQYFGPGTRLTVT.

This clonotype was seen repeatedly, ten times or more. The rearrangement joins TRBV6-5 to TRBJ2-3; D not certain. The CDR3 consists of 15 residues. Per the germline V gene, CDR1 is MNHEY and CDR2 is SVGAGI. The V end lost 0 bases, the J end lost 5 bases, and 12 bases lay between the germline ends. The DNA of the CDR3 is TGTGCCAGCAGTTACTCGGTTGGTTATAAAGATACGCAGTATTTT. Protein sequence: CASSYSVGYKDTQYF.

CDR3 loop: CSARQGLYIQYF. CDR3 in DNA: TGCAGTGCTAGACAGGGACTTTACATTCAGTACTTC. The gene calls are TRBV20-1 and TRBJ2-4; maybe TRBD2 (6 bases). V dropped 2 bases and J dropped 8 bases, with 10 bases sitting between them. The CDR3 has 12 amino acids. CDR1 DFQATT and CDR2 SNEGSKA come from the germline V gene (reference sequence).

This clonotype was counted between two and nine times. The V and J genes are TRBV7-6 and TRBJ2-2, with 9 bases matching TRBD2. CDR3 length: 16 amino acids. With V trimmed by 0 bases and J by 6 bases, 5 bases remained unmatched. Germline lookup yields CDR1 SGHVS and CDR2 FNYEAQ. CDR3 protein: CASSLAGQRGAGELFF. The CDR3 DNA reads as TGTGCCAGCAGCTTAGCGGGCCAGCGGGGGGCCGGGGAGCTGTTTTTT.

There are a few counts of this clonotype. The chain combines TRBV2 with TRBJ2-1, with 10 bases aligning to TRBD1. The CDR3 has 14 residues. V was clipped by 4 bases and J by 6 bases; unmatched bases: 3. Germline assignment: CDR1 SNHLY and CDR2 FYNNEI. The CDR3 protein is CASSGQGALNEQFF. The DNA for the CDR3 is TGTGCCAGCAGTGGACAGGGGGCGCTCAATGAGCAGTTCTTC.

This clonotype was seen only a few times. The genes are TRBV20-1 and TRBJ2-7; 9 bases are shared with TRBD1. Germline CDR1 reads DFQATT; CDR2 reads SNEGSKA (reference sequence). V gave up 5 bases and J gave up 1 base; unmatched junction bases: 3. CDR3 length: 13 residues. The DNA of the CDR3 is TGCAGTGCTGGGGACAGGGCTTCCTACGAGCAGTACTTC. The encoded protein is CSAGDRASYEQYF.

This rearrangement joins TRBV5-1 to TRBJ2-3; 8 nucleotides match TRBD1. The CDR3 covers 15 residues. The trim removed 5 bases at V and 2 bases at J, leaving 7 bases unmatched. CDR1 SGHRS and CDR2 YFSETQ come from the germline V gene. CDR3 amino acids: CASRGQGAYTDTQYF. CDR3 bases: TGCGCCAGCAGAGGCCAGGGGGCATACACAGATACGCAGTATTTT.

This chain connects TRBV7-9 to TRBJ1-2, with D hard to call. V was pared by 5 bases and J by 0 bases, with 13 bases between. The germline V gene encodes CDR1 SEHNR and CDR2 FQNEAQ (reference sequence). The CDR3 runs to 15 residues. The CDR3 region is CASSPGWSANYGYTF. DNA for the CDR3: TGTGCCAGCAGCCCGGGGTGGAGCGCTAACTATGGCTACACCTTC.

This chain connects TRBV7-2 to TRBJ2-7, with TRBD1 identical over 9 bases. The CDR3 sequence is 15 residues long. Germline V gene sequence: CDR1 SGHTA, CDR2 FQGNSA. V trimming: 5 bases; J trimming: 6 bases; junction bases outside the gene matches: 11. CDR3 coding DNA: TGTGCCAGCAGCCTTGAGGGGACAGGGAGGGCCGAGCAGTACTTC. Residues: CASSLEGTGRAEQYF.

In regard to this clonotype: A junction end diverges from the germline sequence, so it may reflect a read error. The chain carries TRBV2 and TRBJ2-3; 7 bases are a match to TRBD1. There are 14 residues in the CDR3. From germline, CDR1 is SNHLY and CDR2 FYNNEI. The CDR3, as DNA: TGTGCCAGCAGTGGAGAAGGGGGCACCGATACGCAGTATTTT. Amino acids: CASSGEGGTDTQYF.

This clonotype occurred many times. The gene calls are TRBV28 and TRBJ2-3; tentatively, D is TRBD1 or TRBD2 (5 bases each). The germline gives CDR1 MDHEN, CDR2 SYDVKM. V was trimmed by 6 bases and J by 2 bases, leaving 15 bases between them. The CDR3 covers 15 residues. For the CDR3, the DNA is TGTGCCAGCAGCGACTCTTCCGGGACCACAGATACGCAGTATTTT. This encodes CASSDSSGTTDTQYF.

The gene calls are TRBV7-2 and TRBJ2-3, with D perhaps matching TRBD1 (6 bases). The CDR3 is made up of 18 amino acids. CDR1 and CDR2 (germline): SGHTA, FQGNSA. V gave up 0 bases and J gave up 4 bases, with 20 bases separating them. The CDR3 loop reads CASSLAGSARAGADTQYF. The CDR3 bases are TGTGCCAGCAGCTTAGCAGGAAGTGCCAGGGCAGGGGCAGATACGCAGTATTTT.